The next 18 T cell receptor beta chains were all read from a single sample in a study of Ad26.COV2.S vaccination and SARS-CoV-2 variants (dated by TCRdb to 2020 to 2022). What the treatment or condition label conveys for this sample: some 20 received Ad26.COV2.S at low or high dose, single or two shots; several received placebo; per-sample allocation not given. For vaccine and placebo recipients, repertoires were sequenced using samples collected on day 63 after the first injection. Libraries were made using the immunoSEQ multiplex PCR assay. TCRdb provides this immuneACCESS table in a form limited to in-frame rearrangements. Some clones are lacking; in checked studies, under half of them reflect an unresolved V gene, and why the rest are absent is not known. The sample contains 350,000 to 550,000 clones, about 91% of them found a single time. The ten largest clones add up to around 2.6% of the sample.

Sample: peripheral blood, taken in a trial of Ad26.COV2.S vaccine versus placebo. The source is a person between 18 and 60 years old who received the Ad26.COV2.S COVID-19 vaccine or a placebo.

The V gene is TRBV2, the J gene TRBJ2-3; D is unresolved. The CDR3 sequence is 15 residues long. Germline-derived CDR1 and CDR2 are SNHLY and FYNNEI. The ends were cut back, 2 bases at V and 2 bases at J, with 11 bases in the middle. CDR3 in DNA: TGTGCCAGCAGTGAACTGGGGATTGTCACAGATACGCAGTATTTT. Translating it yields CASSELGIVTDTQYF.

This chain joins TRBV5-4 and TRBJ2-1, with 9 bases lining up with TRBD2. Germline lookup yields CDR1 SGHNT and CDR2 YYREEE (reference sequence). Trimming at V came to 3 bases and at J to 2 bases, leaving 3 bases not matched to a gene. The CDR3 contains 15 residues. CDR3 residues: CASSSSGTTYNEQFF. The CDR3 DNA reads TGTGCCAGCAGCTCTAGCGGGACTACCTACAATGAGCAGTTCTTC.

This clone was observed once. The DNA of the CDR3 is TGTGCCAGCACCAAACTAGCGCTCTCCTACAATGAGCAGTTCTTC. It translates to CASTKLALSYNEQFF. This sequence joins TRBV2 and TRBJ2-1, with 7 nucleotides matching TRBD2. With V trimmed by 7 bases and J by 0 bases, 6 bases remained unmatched. Germline-derived CDR1 and CDR2 are SNHLY and FYNNEI. The CDR3 consists of 15 residues.

This chain uses TRBV5-1 with TRBJ2-1, with 7 bases lining up with TRBD2. The CDR3 has 13 amino acids. The V segment lost 3 bases and the J segment 9 bases; nucleotides outside the gene matches: 6. From germline, CDR1 is SGHRS and CDR2 YFSETQ. The chain's CDR3 is CASSSNQRGEQFF. DNA for the CDR3: TGCGCCAGCAGCTCGAACCAGCGGGGTGAGCAGTTCTTC.

The chain links TRBV7-9 to TRBJ2-3, with 7 bases identical to TRBD2. Germline V lookup: CDR1 SEHNR, CDR2 FQNEAQ (reference sequence). With V trimmed by 3 bases and J by 8 bases, 14 bases remained unmatched. This CDR3 is built from 16 residues. The CDR3 is CASSFRSGVGFGTQYF. DNA of the CDR3: TGTGCCAGCAGCTTCCGCAGCGGGGTTGGGTTTGGTACGCAGTATTTT.

The genes are TRBV6-1 and TRBJ2-7; D not resolved. CDR3 length: 15 amino acids. V lost 2 bases and J 2 bases, leaving 13 bases between the germline ends. Germline CDR1 MNHNS, CDR2 SASEGT. The CDR3 DNA reads as TGTGCCAGCAGTGAATATATCGTCGGACCCTACGAGCAGTACGTC. Translation gives CASSEYIVGPYEQYV.

This clone has more than one count but fewer than ten. V gene TRBV29-1 combines with J gene TRBJ2-1; no firm D call. V was shortened by 3 bases and J by 6 bases, with 9 bases between the two germline ends. Germline values: CDR1 SQVTM, CDR2 ANQGSEA. The CDR3 extends over 12 amino acids. The CDR3 region is CSVEYGSNEQFF. In nucleotides, the CDR3 is TGCAGCGTTGAGTACGGATCCAATGAGCAGTTCTTC.

V gene TRBV5-6 combines with J gene TRBJ2-2; perhaps TRBD1 as D (5 bases). CDR1 and CDR2 from the germline V gene are SGHDT and YYEEEE. The CDR3 sequence is 12 residues long. The germline V and J ends were trimmed by 6 bases and 7 bases, with 10 bases remaining between them. The DNA of the CDR3 is TGTGCCAGCACTCTACAGGACGGGGAGCTGTTTTTT. Its protein is CASTLQDGELFF.

The chain carries TRBV2 and TRBJ2-5, with TRBD1 matching over 7 bases. V was clipped by 5 bases and J by 1 base; unmatched bases: 10. There are 16 residues in the CDR3. Germline-derived CDR1 and CDR2 are SNHLY and FYNNEI. The CDR3 DNA reads as TGTGCCAGCAGTCCAATTCGGGACAGCACCCAAGAGACCCAGTACTTC. Translation: CASSPIRDSTQETQYF.

This chain uses TRBV11-3 with TRBJ2-1; D possibly corresponds to TRBD1 (6 bases). The CDR3 is made up of 17 amino acids. Germline V gene sequence: CDR1 SGHNT, CDR2 YENEEA. Trimming took 2 bases from V and 5 from J, leaving 19 bases between them. The CDR3 nucleotides read TGTGCCAGCAGCTTAAGCAGGGGTCTAGGCCCTAACAATGAGCAGTTCTTC. Its translation is CASSLSRGLGPNNEQFF.

The chain employs TRBV19 and TRBJ1-3, with a weak D call TRBD1 (5 bases). Trimming took off 7 bases at V and 7 bases at J, with 29 bases between the two ends. The CDR3 loop spans 18 amino acids. Germline CDR1 reads LNHDA; CDR2 reads SQIVND (reference sequence). CDR3 in DNA: TGTGCCAGTACCAAAAACCCTCCCACAGGATGGTGGGGGAACACCATATATTTT. This codes for CASTKNPPTGWWGNTIYF.

The CDR3 bases are TGTGCCAGCACCTCGGACACATCAAATTCACCCCTCCACTTT. Translated, it gives CASTSDTSNSPLHF. This chain uses TRBV3-1 (or the pseudogene TRBV3-2) with TRBJ1-6, with D maybe TRBD1 (5 bases). V lost 7 bases and J lost 7, with 14 bases in between. Germline V lookup: CDR1 LGHDT, CDR2 YNNKEL (reference sequence). The CDR3 is made up of 14 amino acids.

V is TRBV6-5 and J is TRBJ2-5; D not resolved. V was shortened by 7 bases and J by 5 bases, with 11 bases between the two germline ends. The germline CDR1 and CDR2 sequences are MNHEY and SVGAGI. This CDR3 is 12 amino acids long. CDR3 amino acids: CASTSPRETQYF. The CDR3 coding sequence is TGTGCCAGCACAAGCCCGCGCGAGACCCAGTACTTC.

This sequence joins TRBV7-3 and TRBJ1-6; no definite D call. Germline V lookup: CDR1 SGHTA, CDR2 FQGTGA. Trimming removed 0 bases at V and 10 bases at J, with 10 bases between. The CDR3 sequence is 14 residues long. CDR3 residues: CASSLTGSGSPLHF. CDR3 sequence (DNA): TGTGCCAGCAGCTTAACAGGGTCGGGCTCACCCCTCCACTTT.

Written as DNA, the CDR3 is TGTGCCAGCAGCGTATCAAGTTGGAGTCCGGGGGGGTCGAACACTGAAGCTTTCTTT. Residues: CASSVSSWSPGGSNTEAFF. The V and J genes are TRBV9 and TRBJ1-1, with D possibly being TRBD1 (5 bases). The CDR3 totals 19 residues. Germline CDR1 is SGDLS and CDR2 is YYNGEE. V shed 1 base and J shed 1 base, with 23 bases lying between them. Full variable domain (missing parts from reference TRBV9 and TRBJ1-1): DSGVTQTPKHLITATGQRVTLRCSPRSGDLSVYWYQQSLDQGLQFLIQYYNGEERAKGNILERFSAQQFPDLHSELNLSSLELGDSALYFCASSVSSWSPGGSNTEAFFGQGTRLTVV.

The chain employs TRBV5-1 and TRBJ2-7; D gene uncertain. The CDR3 consists of 12 residues. Germline CDR1 is SGHRS and CDR2 is YFSETQ. Trimming left V 4 bases short and J 7 bases short, with 12 bases between. In DNA form, the CDR3 reads TGCGCCAGCAGCCTTGATTGGGGAGAGCAGTACTTC. Amino acids: CASSLDWGEQYF.

The rearrangement uses TRBV21-1 and TRBJ2-1; the DNA was not used to check the table's D call, TRBD2. TRBV21-1 is labeled a pseudogene. CDR3 size: 18 residues. The CDR3 bases are TGTGCCAGCAGCAAAAGGCCGAGACTAGCGGGACCAGCAACGGGGCAGTTCTTC. Translation gives CASSKRPRLAGPATGQFF.

This chain connects TRBV7-2 to TRBJ2-7; TRBD2 might be the D (5 bases). Germline V CDR1 and CDR2: SGHTA, FQGNSA. The CDR3 is 13 amino acids. The ends were cut back, 2 bases at V and 5 bases at J, with 10 bases in the middle. The CDR3 reads CASSLSPGDEQYF. In DNA, the CDR3 is TGTGCCAGCAGCTTATCGCCCGGGGACGAGCAGTACTTC.